This TCR beta chain was retrieved from a study of siplizumab effects on memory and regulatory T cells. J lost 0 bases, V lost 8 bases, and 12 bases had no gene match. This CDR3 contains 16 residues. Germline-derived CDR1 and CDR2 are MGHRA and YSYEKL. General study findings and limits: Among mappable alloreactive CD4+ clones, the Treg-derived fraction averaged around 69% with siplizumab versus about 26% in controls.

Note on this clone: Its matching antigen is unknown.

Assay: immunoSEQ multiplex PCR; the TCRdb copy retains only in-frame clones and omits some. The sample lists 90,000 to 140,000 clones; 85% to 95% were seen once. The sample was CD4+ T cells sorted from blood. The receptor was derived from a human donor in good health. The rearrangement uses TRBV4-1 and TRBJ2-7; 8 bases align to TRBD1. The CDR3, as DNA: TGCGCCAGCGCGGCAGGGACAGGCCTGAGCTCCTACGAGCAGTACTTC. Its protein is CASAAGTGLSSYEQYF.